The 14 T cell receptor beta chains given below trace back to one sample, sequenced in a study of blood T cell repertoires in COVID-19. Profiled with immunoSEQ multiplex PCR; TCRdb holds only in-frame clones, not every one. The profile covers approximately 40,000 clones, with roughly 84% appearing a single time and around 2.4% taken by the ten largest. The sequencing input was peripheral blood. The receptor source for this set is a human donor in a cohort sampled during active COVID-19.

The chain recombines TRBV9 with TRBJ2-1, with D perhaps TRBD2 (5 bases). CDR3 size: 14 residues. Looked up from germline, CDR1 is SGDLS and CDR2 is YYNGEE. V lost 0 bases to trimming and J lost 7 bases, with 11 bases between them. In nucleotides, the CDR3 is TGTGCCAGCAGCGTAGACGGTGGCGGGAATGAGCAGTTCTTC. This gives the protein CASSVDGGGNEQFF. Based on the CDR3 plus reference TRBV9 and TRBJ2-1, the full variable domain is DSGVTQTPKHLITATGQRVTLRCSPRSGDLSVYWYQQSLDQGLQFLIQYYNGEERAKGNILERFSAQQFPDLHSELNLSSLELGDSALYFCASSVDGGGNEQFFGPGTRLTVL.

The rearrangement links TRBV5-4 to TRBJ2-7; 7 bases are a match to TRBD1. The CDR3 sequence is 13 residues long. Trimming removed 3 bases from V and 3 bases from J; junction bases left unmatched: 3. Looked up from germline, CDR1 is SGHNT and CDR2 is YYREEE (reference sequence). CDR3 coding DNA: TGTGCCAGCAGCTCAGGGACAGTCTACGAGCAGTACTTC. It codes for CASSSGTVYEQYF.

J is TRBJ1-5 and V is TRBV7-6; 8 bases are a match to TRBD1. Germline V gene sequence: CDR1 SGHVS, CDR2 FNYEAQ. J was trimmed by 4 bases and V by 5 bases; bases with no gene match: 7. CDR3 length: 15 residues. CDR3 residues: CASSGGQGRNQPQHF. As DNA, the CDR3 is TGTGCCAGCAGCGGCGGACAGGGTCGGAATCAGCCCCAGCATTTT.

The J gene is TRBJ1-2, the V gene TRBV18, with TRBD1 matching 8 bases. V lost 3 bases, J lost 5 bases, and 8 bases stayed unmatched. Germline loops: CDR1 KGHSH, CDR2 LQKENI. The CDR3 has 15 amino acids. DNA for the CDR3: TGTGCCAGCTCACCTTCGGCCAGGGGGCCGTATGGCTACACCTTC. Protein product: CASSPSARGPYGYTF.

The J gene is TRBJ2-1, the V gene TRBV6-5; 9 positions match TRBD1. The CDR3 extends over 15 amino acids. Germline CDR1 MNHEY, CDR2 SVGAGI. V trimming: 6 bases; J trimming: 4 bases; junction bases outside the gene matches: 7. The CDR3 loop reads CASSHRDRAYNEQFF. CDR3 bases: TGTGCCAGCAGCCACCGGGACAGGGCTTACAATGAGCAGTTCTTC.

The rearrangement uses TRBV5-5 and TRBJ1-6; a possible D gene is TRBD1 (5 bases). CDR3 length equals 19 residues. V lost 4 bases and J lost 0, with 20 bases in between. The germline V gene has CDR1 SGHKS and CDR2 YYEKEE (reference sequence). In nucleotides, the CDR3 is TGTGCCAGCAGCCCTAGTGGGGACTCCTTAGGCTCCTATAATTCACCCCTCCACTTT. Amino acids: CASSPSGDSLGSYNSPLHF. Full variable domain (outside the CDR3, taken from reference TRBV5-5 and TRBJ1-6): DAGVTQSPTHLIKTRGQQVTLRCSPISGHKSVSWYQQVLGQGPQFIFQYYEKEERGRGNFPDRFSARQFPNYSSELNVNALLLGDSALYLCASSPSGDSLGSYNSPLHFGNGTRLTVT.

This chain uses TRBV5-5 with TRBJ2-2; D is unclear. The germline CDR1 and CDR2 sequences are SGHKS and YYEKEE (reference sequence). CDR3 length: 15 residues. Trimming removed 4 bases at V and 0 bases at J, with 10 bases between. The CDR3, as DNA: TGTGCCAGCAGCGATACAGCTTCGAACACCGGGGAGCTGTTTTTT. Protein product: CASSDTASNTGELFF. The entire variable domain, with the rest obtained from reference TRBV5-5 and TRBJ2-2, is as follows: DAGVTQSPTHLIKTRGQQVTLRCSPISGHKSVSWYQQVLGQGPQFIFQYYEKEERGRGNFPDRFSARQFPNYSSELNVNALLLGDSALYLCASSDTASNTGELFFGEGSRLTVL.

The J gene is TRBJ2-2, the V gene TRBV7-9, with a tentative D call TRBD1 (6 bases). V gave up 6 bases and J gave up 0 bases, with 11 bases separating them. Germline V lookup: CDR1 SEHNR, CDR2 FQNEAQ (reference sequence). This CDR3 is built from 15 residues. The CDR3 DNA reads TGTGCCAGCAGTACCTCAGGGGCGAACACCGGGGAGCTGTTTTTT. Protein sequence: CASSTSGANTGELFF.

This clone was recorded once. The chain employs TRBV4-2 and TRBJ2-7; 15 bases fit TRBD2. V shed 4 bases and J 0 bases; nucleotides not matched to a gene: 4. The CDR3 has 17 amino acids. Germline values: CDR1 LGHNA, CDR2 YNFKEQ. The CDR3 spells CASSLGTSGGPSYEQYF. The CDR3 nucleotides are TGTGCCAGCAGCCTCGGGACTAGCGGGGGGCCCTCCTACGAGCAGTACTTC.

The chain couples TRBV10-1 to TRBJ1-2; no clear D gene. This CDR3 contains 13 residues. Germline CDR1 is WNHNN and CDR2 is SYGVQD (reference sequence). V was pared by 5 bases and J by 2 bases, with 9 bases between. The CDR3 DNA follows: TGCGCCAGCAGTCCAACTCCGAACTATGGCTACACCTTC. Its translation: CASSPTPNYGYTF.

The chain has TRBV3-1 (or the pseudogene TRBV3-2) and TRBJ2-7, with 7 bases aligning to TRBD2. The V segment lost 3 bases and the J segment 0 bases; nucleotides outside the gene matches: 5. The CDR3 is made up of 15 amino acids. Per germline, CDR1 LGHDT and CDR2 YNNKEL (reference sequence). CDR3 loop: CASSHASGSSYEQYF. For the CDR3, the DNA is TGTGCCAGCAGCCACGCTAGCGGCAGCTCCTACGAGCAGTACTTC.

DNA of the CDR3: TGTGCCAGCAGCCAAGACAGGCACACCGGGGAGCTGTTTTTT. Its protein is CASSQDRHTGELFF. The chain recombines TRBV3-1 (or the pseudogene TRBV3-2) with TRBJ2-2; no definite D call. CDR1 is LGHDT and CDR2 is YNNKEL in the germline V gene (reference sequence). There are 14 residues in the CDR3. The germline V and J ends were trimmed by 0 bases and 3 bases, with 5 bases remaining between them.

The rearrangement uses TRBV7-9 and TRBJ2-1, with TRBD1 as a possible D gene (6 bases). CDR3 length: 15 amino acids. Looked up from germline, CDR1 is SEHNR and CDR2 is FQNEAQ (reference sequence). Trimming removed 2 bases from V and 7 bases from J, with 15 bases in between. CDR3 loop: CASSLFGGLGNEQFF. Here the CDR3 DNA reads TGTGCCAGCAGCTTATTTGGGGGCCTGGGTAATGAGCAGTTCTTC.

This chain joins TRBV7-8 and TRBJ1-2; possible D gene TRBD1, 6 bases. Germline V gene lookup returns CDR1 SGHVS and CDR2 FQNEAQ. Trimming removed 5 bases from V and 8 bases from J, with 12 bases in between. This CDR3 has 12 residues. The CDR3 DNA sequence: TGTGCCAGCAGCCCCCCAAGGGGGGGCTACACCTTC. Protein sequence: CASSPPRGGYTF.